This T cell receptor (beta chain) was documented in a study of vaccination effects on CD4 cells after COVID-19. Study context: A couple of convalescent patients provided samples 16 days and one week prevaccination. Study-wide results and limits: Most post-vaccine spike-reactive clones in convalescents were new, not infection-derived.

Comment on this clone: The antigen remains unidentified.

The V end lost 4 bases, the J end lost 3 bases, and 10 bases lay between the germline ends. The CDR3 sequence is 14 residues long. CDR1 SGHNT and CDR2 YENEEA come from the germline V gene. Only in-frame clones appear in the TCRdb table, and some are missing; sequencing was by immunoSEQ multiplex PCR. The sample has 55,000 to 90,000 clones, under 85% seen once. Antigen-specific CD4+ T cell clonotypes were called by their expansion after viral peptide-pool culture in ViraFEST. The culture ran for approximately nine days before CD4+ T cells were isolated. Their SARS-CoV-2 infection, verified by PCR, occurred between March and December 2020. HIV-1 Nef peptide pool stimulation served as negative control.

This sequence joins TRBV11-3 and TRBJ2-1, with D perhaps TRBD2 (7 bases). This receptor was taken from a human donor who had a prior SARS-CoV-2 infection. Sequenced material: CD4+ T cells from PBMCs cultured with HIV peptides, taken before COVID-19 vaccination. Subset here: HIV-1 Nef peptide pool negative control/reference culture. The DNA of the CDR3 is TGTGCCAGCAGCTCGGGGGGCCTCTACAATGAGCAGTTCTTC. As protein: CASSSGGLYNEQFF. Full variable domain (rest looked up from reference TRBV11-3 and TRBJ2-1): EAGVVQSPRYKIIEKKQPVAFWCNPISGHNTLYWYLQNLGQGPELLIRYENEEAVDDSQLPKDRFSAERLKGVDSTLKIQPAELGDSAVYLCASSSGGLYNEQFFGPGTRLTVL.